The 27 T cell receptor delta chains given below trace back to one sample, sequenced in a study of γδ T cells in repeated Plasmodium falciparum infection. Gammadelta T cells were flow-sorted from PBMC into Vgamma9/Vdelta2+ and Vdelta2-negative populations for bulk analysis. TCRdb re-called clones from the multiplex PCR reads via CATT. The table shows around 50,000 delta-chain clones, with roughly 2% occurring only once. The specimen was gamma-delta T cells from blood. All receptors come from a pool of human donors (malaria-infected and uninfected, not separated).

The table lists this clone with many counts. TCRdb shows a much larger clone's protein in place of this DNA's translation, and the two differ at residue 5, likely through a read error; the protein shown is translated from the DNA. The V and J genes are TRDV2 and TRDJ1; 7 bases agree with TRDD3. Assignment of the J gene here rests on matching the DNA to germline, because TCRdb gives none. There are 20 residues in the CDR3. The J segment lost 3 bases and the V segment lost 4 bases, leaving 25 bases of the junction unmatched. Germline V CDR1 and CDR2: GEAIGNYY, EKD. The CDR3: CACELMGIERVPRVADKLIF. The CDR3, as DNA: TGTGCCTGTGAACTTATGGGGATAGAAAGGGTTCCAAGGGTGGCCGATAAACTCATCTTT.

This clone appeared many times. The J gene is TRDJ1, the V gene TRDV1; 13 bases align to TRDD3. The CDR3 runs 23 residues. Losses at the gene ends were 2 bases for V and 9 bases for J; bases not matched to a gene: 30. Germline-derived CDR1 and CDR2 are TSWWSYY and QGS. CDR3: CALGEGRPPLYWGIRLAISELIF. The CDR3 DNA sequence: TGTGCTCTTGGGGAAGGACGGCCTCCCCTTTACTGGGGGATACGCCTTGCGATATCGGAACTCATCTTT.

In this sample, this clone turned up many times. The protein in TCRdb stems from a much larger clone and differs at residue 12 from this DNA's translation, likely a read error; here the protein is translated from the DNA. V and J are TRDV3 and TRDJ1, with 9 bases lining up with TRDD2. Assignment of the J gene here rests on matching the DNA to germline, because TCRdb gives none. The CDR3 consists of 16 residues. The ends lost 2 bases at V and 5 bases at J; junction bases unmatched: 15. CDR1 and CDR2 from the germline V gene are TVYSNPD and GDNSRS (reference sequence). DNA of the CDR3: TGTGCCTTTTATCGCCTTCCTACGGTTTGTGAAGATAAACTCATCTTT. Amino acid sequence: CAFYRLPTVCEDKLIF.

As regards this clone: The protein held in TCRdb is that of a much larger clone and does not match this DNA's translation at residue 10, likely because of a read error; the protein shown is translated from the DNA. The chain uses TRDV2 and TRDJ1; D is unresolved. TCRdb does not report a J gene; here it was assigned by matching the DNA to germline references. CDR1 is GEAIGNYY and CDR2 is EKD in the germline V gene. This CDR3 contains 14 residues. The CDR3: CACDPIQGTEKLIF. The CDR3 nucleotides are TGTGCCTGTGACCCCATTCAGGGCACCGAGAAACTCATCTTT.

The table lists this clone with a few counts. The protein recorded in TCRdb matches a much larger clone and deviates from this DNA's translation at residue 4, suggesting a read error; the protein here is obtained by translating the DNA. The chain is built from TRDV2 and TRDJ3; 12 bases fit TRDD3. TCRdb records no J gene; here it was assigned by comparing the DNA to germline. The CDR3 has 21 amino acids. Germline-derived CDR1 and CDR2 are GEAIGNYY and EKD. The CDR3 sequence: CACYTLLGDTRSSWDTRQMFF. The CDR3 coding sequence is TGTGCCTGTTACACTTTACTGGGGGATACACGATCCTCCTGGGACACCCGACAGATGTTTTTC.

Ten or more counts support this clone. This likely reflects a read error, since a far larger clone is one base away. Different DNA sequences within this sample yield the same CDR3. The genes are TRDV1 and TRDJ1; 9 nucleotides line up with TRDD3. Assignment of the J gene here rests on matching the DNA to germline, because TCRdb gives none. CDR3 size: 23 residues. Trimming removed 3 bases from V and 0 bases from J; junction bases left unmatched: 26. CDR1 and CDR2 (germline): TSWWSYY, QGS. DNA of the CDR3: TGTGCTCTTGGGGAGCTAAGCTTCCCTACGGTACGTCTACTGGGGGAAAACACCGATAAACTCATCTTT. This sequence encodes CALGELSFPTVRLLGENTDKLIF.

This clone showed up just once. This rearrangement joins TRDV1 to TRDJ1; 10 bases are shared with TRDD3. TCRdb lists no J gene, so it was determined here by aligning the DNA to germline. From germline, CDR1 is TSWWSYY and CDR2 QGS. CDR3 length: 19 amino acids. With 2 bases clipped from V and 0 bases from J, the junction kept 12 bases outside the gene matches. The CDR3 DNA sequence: TGTGCTCTTGGGGAAGGTCCTAGTAACTGGGGGATTTACACCGATAAACTCATCTTT. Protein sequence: CALGEGPSNWGIYTDKLIF.

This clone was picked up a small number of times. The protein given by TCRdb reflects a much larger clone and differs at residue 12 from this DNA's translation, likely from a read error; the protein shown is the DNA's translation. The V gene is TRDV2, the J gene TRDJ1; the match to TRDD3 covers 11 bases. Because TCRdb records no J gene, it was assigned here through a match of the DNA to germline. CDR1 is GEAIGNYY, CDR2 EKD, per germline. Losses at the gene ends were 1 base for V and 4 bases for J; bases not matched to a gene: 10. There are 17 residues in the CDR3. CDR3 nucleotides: TGTGCCTGTGACACTCTGGGGGATACTTCGTACATCGATAAACTCATCTTT. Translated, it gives CACDTLGDTSYIDKLIF.

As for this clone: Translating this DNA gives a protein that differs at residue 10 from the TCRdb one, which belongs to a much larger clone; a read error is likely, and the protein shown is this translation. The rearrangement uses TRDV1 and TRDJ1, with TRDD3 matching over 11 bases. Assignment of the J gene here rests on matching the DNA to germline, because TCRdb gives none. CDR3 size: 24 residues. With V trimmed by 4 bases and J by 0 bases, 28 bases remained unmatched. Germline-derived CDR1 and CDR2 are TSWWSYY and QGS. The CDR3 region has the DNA TGTGCTCTTGGGGTTCCCCCCCCCTGGCACTGGGGGATAAACCGCATTCGGTACACCGATAAACTCATCTTT. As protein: CALGVPPPWHWGINRIRYTDKLIF.

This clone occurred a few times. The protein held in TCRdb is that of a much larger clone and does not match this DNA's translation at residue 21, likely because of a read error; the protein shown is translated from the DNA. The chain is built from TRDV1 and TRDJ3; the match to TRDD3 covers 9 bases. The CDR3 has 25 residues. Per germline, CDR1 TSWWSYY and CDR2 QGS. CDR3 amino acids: CALGVRREVGVLGERSSWDTPQMFF. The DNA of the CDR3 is TGTGCTCTTGGGGTCCGGCGGGAAGTAGGGGTACTGGGGGAGCGGAGCTCCTGGGACACCCCACAGATGTTTTTC.

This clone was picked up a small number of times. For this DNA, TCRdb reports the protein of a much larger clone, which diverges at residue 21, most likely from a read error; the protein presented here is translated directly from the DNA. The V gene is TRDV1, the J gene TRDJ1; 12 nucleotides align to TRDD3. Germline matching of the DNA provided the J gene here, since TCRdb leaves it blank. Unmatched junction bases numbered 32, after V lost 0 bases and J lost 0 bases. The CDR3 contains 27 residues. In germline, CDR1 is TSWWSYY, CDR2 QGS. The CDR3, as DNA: TGTGCTCTTGGGGAACTATGGCTGGACTCCCGCTCGCATTCTACTGGGGGATACAATATGCACACCGATAAACTCATCTTT. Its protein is CALGELWLDSRSHSTGGYNMHTDKLIF.

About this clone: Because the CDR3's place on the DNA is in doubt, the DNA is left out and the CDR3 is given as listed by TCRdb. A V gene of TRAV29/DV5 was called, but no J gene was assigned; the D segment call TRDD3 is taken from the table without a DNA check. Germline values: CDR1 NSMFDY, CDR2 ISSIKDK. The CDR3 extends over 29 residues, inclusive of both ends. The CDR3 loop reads CSVLLCSKRGRASLPYWGLSSWDTRQMFF.

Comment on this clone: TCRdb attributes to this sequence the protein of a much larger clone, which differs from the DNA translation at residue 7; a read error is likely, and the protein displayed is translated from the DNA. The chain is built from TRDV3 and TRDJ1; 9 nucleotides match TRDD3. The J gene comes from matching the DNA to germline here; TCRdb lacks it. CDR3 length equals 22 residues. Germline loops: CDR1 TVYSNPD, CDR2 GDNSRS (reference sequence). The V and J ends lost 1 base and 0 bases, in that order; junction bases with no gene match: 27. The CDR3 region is CAFNELVSPTGGHHLYTDKLIF. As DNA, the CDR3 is TGTGCCTTTAATGAATTAGTATCCCCCACTGGGGGACACCATTTGTACACCGATAAACTCATCTTT. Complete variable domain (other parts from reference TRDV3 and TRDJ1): CDKVTQSSPDQTVASGSEVVLLCTYDTVYSNPDLFWYRIRPDYSFQFVFYGDNSRSEGADFTQGRFSVKHILTQKAFHLVISPVRTEDSATYYCAFNELVSPTGGHHLYTDKLIFGKGTRVTVEP.

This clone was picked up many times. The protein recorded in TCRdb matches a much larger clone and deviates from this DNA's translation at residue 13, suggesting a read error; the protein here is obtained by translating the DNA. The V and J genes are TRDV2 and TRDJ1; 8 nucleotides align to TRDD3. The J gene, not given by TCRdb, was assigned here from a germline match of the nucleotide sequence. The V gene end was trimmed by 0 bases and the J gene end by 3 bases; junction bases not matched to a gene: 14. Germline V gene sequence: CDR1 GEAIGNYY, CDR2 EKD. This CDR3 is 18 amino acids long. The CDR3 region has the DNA TGTGCCTGTGACACCGTACTGGGGGCCCTACGAAGTGCCGATAAACTCATCTTT. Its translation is CACDTVLGALRSADKLIF.

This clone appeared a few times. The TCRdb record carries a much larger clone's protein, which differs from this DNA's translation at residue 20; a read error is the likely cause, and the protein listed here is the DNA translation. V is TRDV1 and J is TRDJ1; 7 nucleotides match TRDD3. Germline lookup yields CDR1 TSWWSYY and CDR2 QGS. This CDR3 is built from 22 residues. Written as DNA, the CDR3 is TGTGCTCTTGGGGAAGTTATTGTCGGCCCTACCTGGGGGTTACGAGAATCGGATAAACCCATCTTT. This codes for CALGEVIVGPTWGLRESDKPIF.

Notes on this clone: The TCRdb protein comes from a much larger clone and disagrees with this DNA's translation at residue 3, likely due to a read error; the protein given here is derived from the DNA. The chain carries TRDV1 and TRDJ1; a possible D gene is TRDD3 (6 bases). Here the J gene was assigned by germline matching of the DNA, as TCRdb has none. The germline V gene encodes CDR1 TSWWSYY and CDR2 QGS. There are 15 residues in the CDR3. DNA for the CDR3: TGTGCTCCTGGGGAACCCTTATCCATCCCCGATAAACTCATCTTT. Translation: CAPGEPLSIPDKLIF.

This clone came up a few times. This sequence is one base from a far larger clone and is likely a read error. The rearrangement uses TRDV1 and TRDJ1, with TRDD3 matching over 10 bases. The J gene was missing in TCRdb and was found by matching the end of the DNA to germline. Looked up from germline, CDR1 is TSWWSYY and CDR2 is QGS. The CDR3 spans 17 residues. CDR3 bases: TGTGCCCTTGGGGAAGACCCTGTACTGGGGGATGGCAATAAACTCATCTTT. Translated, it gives CALGEDPVLGDGNKLIF.

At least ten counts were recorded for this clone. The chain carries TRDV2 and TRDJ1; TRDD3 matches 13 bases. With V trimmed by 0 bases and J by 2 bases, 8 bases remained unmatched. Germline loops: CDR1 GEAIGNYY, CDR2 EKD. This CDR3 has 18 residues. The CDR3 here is CACDTGGLLGDTTDKLIF. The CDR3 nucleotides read TGTGCCTGTGACACCGGAGGGCTACTGGGGGATACGACCGATAAACTCATCTTT.

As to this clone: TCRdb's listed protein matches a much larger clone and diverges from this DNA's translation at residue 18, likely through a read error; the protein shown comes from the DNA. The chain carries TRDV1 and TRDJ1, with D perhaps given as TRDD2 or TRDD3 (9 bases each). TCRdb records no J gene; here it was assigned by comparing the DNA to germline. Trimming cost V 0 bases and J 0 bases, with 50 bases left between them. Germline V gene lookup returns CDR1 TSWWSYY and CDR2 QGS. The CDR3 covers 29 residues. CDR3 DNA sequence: TGTGCTCTTGGGGAACTCCACTTCCCCTTCCTACAGTTTTTGAGGGGGATACACACAGCTACGGGGTACACCGATAAACTCATCTTT. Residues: CALGELHFPFLQFLRGIHTATGYTDKLIF.

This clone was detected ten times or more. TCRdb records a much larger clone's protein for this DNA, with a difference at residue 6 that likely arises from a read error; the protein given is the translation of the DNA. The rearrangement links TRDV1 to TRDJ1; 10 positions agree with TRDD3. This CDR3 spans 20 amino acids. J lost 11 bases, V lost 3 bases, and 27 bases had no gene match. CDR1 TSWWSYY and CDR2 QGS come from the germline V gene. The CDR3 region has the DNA TGTGCTCTTGGGGACCCAAGTAGGGGGCGTTTATGGACTGGGGGATGTAGGCTCATCTTT. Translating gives CALGDPSRGRLWTGGCRLIF.

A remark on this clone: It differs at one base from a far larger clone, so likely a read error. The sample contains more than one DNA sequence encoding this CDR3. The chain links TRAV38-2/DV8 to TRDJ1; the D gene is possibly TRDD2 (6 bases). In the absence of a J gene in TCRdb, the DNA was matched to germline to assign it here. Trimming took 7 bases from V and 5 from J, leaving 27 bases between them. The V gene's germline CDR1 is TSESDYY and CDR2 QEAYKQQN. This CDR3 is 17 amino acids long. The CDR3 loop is CAYGTPTSLGGGDKLIF. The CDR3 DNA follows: TGTGCTTATGGAACTCCTACGAGCCTGGGAGGGGGTGATAAACTCATCTTT.

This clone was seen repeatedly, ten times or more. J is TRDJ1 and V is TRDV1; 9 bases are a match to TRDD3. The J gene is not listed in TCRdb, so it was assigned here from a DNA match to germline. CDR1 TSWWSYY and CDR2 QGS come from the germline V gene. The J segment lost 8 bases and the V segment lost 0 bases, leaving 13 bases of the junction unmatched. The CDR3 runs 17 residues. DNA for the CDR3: TGTGCTCTTGGGGAACTAATCTCCAGGGGATACGAGGGGAAACTCATCTTT. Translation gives CALGELISRGYEGKLIF.

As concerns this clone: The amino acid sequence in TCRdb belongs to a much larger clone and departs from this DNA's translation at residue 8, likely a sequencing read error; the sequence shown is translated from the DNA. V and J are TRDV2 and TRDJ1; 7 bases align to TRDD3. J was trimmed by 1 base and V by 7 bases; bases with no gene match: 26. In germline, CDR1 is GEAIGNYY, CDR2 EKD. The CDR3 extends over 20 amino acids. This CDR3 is CACDLLVEDTEDRGTDKLIF. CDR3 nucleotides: TGTGCCTGCGATCTGCTGGTGGAGGATACGGAAGATCGAGGCACCGATAAACTCATCTTT.

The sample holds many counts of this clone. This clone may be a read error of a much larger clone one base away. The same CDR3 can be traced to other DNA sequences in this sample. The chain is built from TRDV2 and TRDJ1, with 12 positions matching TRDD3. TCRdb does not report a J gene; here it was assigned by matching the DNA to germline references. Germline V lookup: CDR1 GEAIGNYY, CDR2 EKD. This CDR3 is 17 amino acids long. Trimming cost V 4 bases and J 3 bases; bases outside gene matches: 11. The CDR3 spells CACEALFTGGYSDKLIF. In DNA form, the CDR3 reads TGTGCCTGTGAGGCCCTTTTTACTGGGGGATACTCCGATAAACTCATCTTT.

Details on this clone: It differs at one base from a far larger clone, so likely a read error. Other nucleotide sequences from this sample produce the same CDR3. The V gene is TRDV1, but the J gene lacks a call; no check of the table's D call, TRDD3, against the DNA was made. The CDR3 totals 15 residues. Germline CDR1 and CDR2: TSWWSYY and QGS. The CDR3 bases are TGTGCTCTTGGGACCTATGAAACTGGGGGATACAGGGTCATCTTT. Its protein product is CALGTYETGGYRVIF.

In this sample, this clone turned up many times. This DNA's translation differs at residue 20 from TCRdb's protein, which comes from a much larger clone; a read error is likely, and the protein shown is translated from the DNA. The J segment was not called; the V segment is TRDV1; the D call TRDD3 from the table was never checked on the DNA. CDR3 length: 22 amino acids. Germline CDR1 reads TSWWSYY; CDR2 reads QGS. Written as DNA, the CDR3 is TGTGCTCTTGGGCCCGCCCTCTTCCTCGGACTACTGGGGACGCCGGGGGGCGATAAACCCATCTTT. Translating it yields CALGPALFLGLLGTPGGDKPIF.

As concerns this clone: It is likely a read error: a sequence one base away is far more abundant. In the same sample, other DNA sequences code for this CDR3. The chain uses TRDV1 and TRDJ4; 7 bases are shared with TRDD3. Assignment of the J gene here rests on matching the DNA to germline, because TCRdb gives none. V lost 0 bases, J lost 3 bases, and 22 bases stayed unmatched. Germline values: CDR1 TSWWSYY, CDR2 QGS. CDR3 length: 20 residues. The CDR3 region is CALGELRIYLGYASRGPLIF. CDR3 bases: TGTGCTCTTGGGGAACTGAGAATCTACCTAGGATACGCTAGTAGGGGACCCCTGATCTTT.